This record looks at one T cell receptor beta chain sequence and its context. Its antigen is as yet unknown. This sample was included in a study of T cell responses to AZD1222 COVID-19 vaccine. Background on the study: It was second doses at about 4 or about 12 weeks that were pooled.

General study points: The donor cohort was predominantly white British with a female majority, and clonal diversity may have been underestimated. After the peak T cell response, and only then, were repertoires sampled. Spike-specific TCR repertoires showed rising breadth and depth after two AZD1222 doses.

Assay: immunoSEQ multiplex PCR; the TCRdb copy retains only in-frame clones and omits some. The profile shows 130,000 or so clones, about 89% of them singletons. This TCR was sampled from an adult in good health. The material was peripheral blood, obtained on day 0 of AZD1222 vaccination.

The CDR3 protein is CASSLSARTGRGEAFF. In DNA form, the CDR3 reads TGTGCCAGCAGTTTATCAGCCCGGACAGGGAGGGGTGAAGCTTTCTTT. The gene calls are TRBV27 and TRBJ1-1; TRBD1 agrees at 8 bases. The germline V gene encodes CDR1 MNHEY and CDR2 SMNVEV (reference sequence). V gave up 0 bases and J gave up 7 bases; unmatched junction bases: 10. The CDR3 loop spans 16 amino acids.